Below, 14 T cell receptor beta chains from the same sample are listed, as sequenced in a study of CD8 T cells in Susac syndrome. A quantity of about 0.45 to 1 ug RNA underwent reverse transcription using random hexamers. TCRdb re-called the immunoSEQ multiplex PCR reads with MiXCR, one entry per CDR3 protein. The sample lists 100,000 to 150,000 distinct CDR3 sequences, 90% to 95% occurring once. Input material: CD4+ T cells from PBMCs. These receptors were obtained from a human donor with multiple sclerosis.

DNA for the CDR3: TGTGCCAGTAGTCCATACCGGACGGAAGAACGAACTGAAGCTTTCTTT. Residues: CASSPYRTEERTEAFF. The chain has TRBV19 and TRBJ1-1; unclear D gene. The CDR3 runs to 16 residues. Germline-derived CDR1 and CDR2 are LNHDA and SQIVND (reference sequence). Between the trimmed V and J ends, which lost 5 bases and 5 bases, there was a span of 21 bases.

This sequence joins TRBV30 and TRBJ1-6; no clear D gene. The V end was cut by 7 bases, the J end by 6 bases, with 13 bases between. CDR1 is GTSNPN, CDR2 SVGIG, per germline (reference sequence). The CDR3 runs to 13 residues. The CDR3 spells CASVDRRNSPLHF. DNA for the CDR3: TGTGCCTCTGTGGATCGGCGTAATTCACCCCTCCACTTT.

The chain combines TRBV7-2 with TRBJ2-5; 9 bases agree with TRBD1. With V trimmed by 1 base and J by 8 bases, 8 bases remained unmatched. Looked up from germline, CDR1 is SGHTA and CDR2 is FQGNSA. This CDR3 spans 15 amino acids. The CDR3 here is CASSLGGQGLGTQYF. CDR3 in DNA: TGTGCCAGCAGCTTAGGAGGACAGGGGCTAGGCACCCAGTACTTC.

The V gene is TRBV25-1, the J gene TRBJ1-1; D unclear. The CDR3 extends over 14 amino acids. CDR1 and CDR2 from the germline V gene are MGHDK and SYGVNS. V was cut by 7 bases and J by 6 bases, with 18 bases left in between. The CDR3 region has the DNA TGTGCCAGCAAGAGAGAGATCAACGGGGCTGAAGCTTTCTTT. It encodes CASKREINGAEAFF.

The CDR3 sequence: CASSYPRGVEAFF. In DNA, the CDR3 is TGTGCCAGCAGTTACCCTAGGGGGGTTGAAGCTTTCTTT. The V and J genes are TRBV6-6 and TRBJ1-1, with D perhaps TRBD1 (6 bases). There are 13 residues in the CDR3. Trimming took off 2 bases at V and 7 bases at J, with 11 bases between the two ends. Per the germline V gene, CDR1 is MNHNY and CDR2 is SVGAGI (reference sequence).

The genes are TRBV6-6 and TRBJ1-1, with D possibly TRBD1 on 5 matching bases. The CDR3 consists of 13 residues. V was pared by 11 bases and J by 3 bases, with 16 bases between. CDR1 is MNHNY and CDR2 is SVGAGI in the germline V gene (reference sequence). Here the CDR3 reads CASGWGRDTEAFF. The CDR3, as DNA: TGTGCCTCGGGCTGGGGGAGGGACACTGAAGCTTTCTTT.

The chain couples TRBV5-1 to TRBJ1-2; unclear D gene. V shed 0 bases and J shed 2 bases, with 5 bases lying between them. The germline CDR1 and CDR2 sequences are SGHRS and YFSETQ. The CDR3 is 13 residues long. CDR3 sequence reads: CASSLDGNYGYTF. In DNA, the CDR3 is TGCGCCAGCAGCTTGGACGGAAACTATGGCTACACCTTC.

This sequence joins TRBV10-3 and TRBJ2-7; D uncertain. CDR3 length: 11 residues. CDR1 ENHRY and CDR2 SYGVKD come from the germline V gene. Trimming stripped 9 bases from V and 6 bases from J, with 12 bases between. The DNA of the CDR3 is TGTGCCATTGGGCGTATGGTCGAGCAGTACTTC. It encodes CAIGRMVEQYF.

This chain links TRBV6-6 with TRBJ1-1; D ambiguous. The CDR3 spans 13 residues. Germline V CDR1 and CDR2: MNHNY, SVGAGI (reference sequence). Trimming stripped 0 bases from V and 5 bases from J, with 7 bases between. As DNA, the CDR3 is TGTGCCAGCAGTTACTCGCGGGAAACTGAAGCTTTCTTT. Protein sequence: CASSYSRETEAFF.

The chain has TRBV4-1 and TRBJ2-2, with D unclear. Trimming shortened V by 2 bases and J by 0 bases, and 7 bases separated the two germline ends. Germline CDR1 reads MGHRA; CDR2 reads YSYEKL. The CDR3 totals 15 residues. The CDR3 loop reads CASSQIRANTGELFF. The CDR3 DNA reads TGCGCCAGCAGCCAAATTAGGGCGAACACCGGGGAGCTGTTTTTT.

This clonotype has just one count. The CDR3 region has the DNA TGTGCCAGCAGTGAAGCGACCACCTACAATGAGCAGTTCTTC. Protein product: CASSEATTYNEQFF. This chain links TRBV6-1 with TRBJ2-1; D ambiguous. The CDR3 covers 14 residues. The ends were cut back, 0 bases at V and 2 bases at J, with 5 bases in the middle. CDR1 and CDR2 from the germline V gene are MNHNS and SASEGT.

The chain has TRBV29-1 and TRBJ1-3, with 10 nucleotides matching TRBD1. Per germline, CDR1 SQVTM and CDR2 ANQGSEA. This CDR3 is built from 15 residues. Unmatched junction bases numbered 12, after V lost 7 bases and J lost 6 bases. The CDR3 sequence is CSASRDRGVENTIYF. CDR3 sequence (DNA): TGCAGCGCGTCCCGGGACAGGGGAGTGGAAAACACCATATATTTT. The full variable domain, its missing parts supplied by reference TRBV29-1 and TRBJ1-3, is SAVISQKPSRDICQRGTSLTIQCQVDSQVTMMFWYRQQPGQSLTLIATANQGSEATYESGFVIDKFPISRPNLTFSTLTVSNMSPEDSSIYLCSASRDRGVENTIYFGEGSWLTVV.

This chain links TRBV4-3 with TRBJ2-3, with a weak D call TRBD2 (5 bases). V shed 1 base and J shed 0 bases, with 8 bases lying between them. Per germline, CDR1 LGHNA and CDR2 YSLEER. The CDR3 spans 15 residues. CDR3 nucleotides: TGCGCCAGCAGCCAAGCGGAGCGGAGCACAGATACGCAGTATTTT. This translates into CASSQAERSTDTQYF.

The V call is TRBV30, the J call TRBJ2-3; the match to TRBD2 covers 8 bases. CDR3 length: 14 amino acids. Trimming took 4 bases from V and 1 from J; bases not matched to a gene: 4. Germline loops: CDR1 GTSNPN, CDR2 SVGIG (reference sequence). The CDR3 sequence is CAWTSGPGTDTQYF. CDR3 nucleotides: TGTGCCTGGACTAGCGGGCCGGGCACAGATACGCAGTATTTT.